The entry below describes one T cell receptor (beta chain). What this receptor recognizes is not known. No much larger clone exists at a distance of one base, and base qualities are not known. Per the germline V gene, SGHVS is the CDR1 and FQNEAQ is the CDR2. The junction shows trimming of 5 bases on V and 4 bases on J, and the gene matches do not reach 19 bases of it. The CDR3, cysteine through phenylalanine, is 19 amino acids long. Only CDR3 DNA remains: 57 bases, in frame from the first base. This entry comes from a study of STAT5B mutations in CD4+ large granular lymphocyte leukemia (dated by TCRdb to the early 2020s). Regarding the study in general: Among healthy controls, the CDR3 'QG' motif was associated with a particular HLA allele. The TCRbeta repertoires of CD4+ T-cell large granular lymphocyte leukemia patients were compared with the TCRbeta repertoires of healthy blood donors. Flow cytometry on FACSCanto II or FACSVerse confirmed that purified fractions exceeded 95% purity among lymphocytes.

The immunoSEQ assay at survey resolution was applied to genomic DNA for sequencing of TCRbeta rearrangements. The original pipeline was this. In the TCR sequencing data, the smallest productive clonotype frequency that could be detected was 2.59 x 10-5. Analyses included only productive TCRbeta rearrangements, meaning complete and in-frame sequences. The clonality of each sample was calculated as Simpson clonality in the immunoSEQ Analyzer version 3.0. Clones were categorized by frequency as very rare, small, medium, large (1-20%) or hyperexpanded (>20%). Generation probabilities were estimated with OLGA 1.2.3, V-gene circos plots were made with VDJtools, specificities were searched in VDJdb, and CDR3 motifs were identified with GLIPH. In its TCRdb copy, this immuneACCESS table keeps in-frame sequences only and misses some clones. Where compared with another copy, unresolved V genes explain less than half of these, and the others have no known cause. From that table come the V and J calls and clone size; the DNA was used to work out D and trimming. Across this sample there are roughly 36,000 clones, with around 88% seen only once. The ten largest make up approximately 0.94% of the sample.

The healthy control group was made up of around 34 blood donors, and the Finnish Red Cross blood service supplied their buffy coats. All TCR-sequenced material derived from peripheral blood: patient blood samples and healthy donor buffy coats. Ficoll-Hypaque gradient centrifugation was used to isolate peripheral blood mononuclear cells. Magnetic purification was used to isolate CD4+ cells from the buffy coats of the healthy controls. Genomic DNA was extracted using the Gentra Puregene Cell and Tissue kit, and a Qubit 2.0 fluorometer was used to quantify it. Broad study findings and their caveats: The data were not HLA-matched, and the higher clonality in CD4+ T-LGLL than in CD8+ T-LGLL could be due to the relatively small sample size. Main leukemic clonotypes were private to each patient, although over 20% of the main leukemic clonotypes were found at low frequency in the non-leukemic repertoires of other patients. CD4-sorted patient repertoires appeared more clonal than healthy CD4+ repertoires, and this difference persisted after removing the putative leukemic clones. TRBV06-family usage was enriched among the top patient clones (8/27) compared with healthy controls (2/35).

The sequence was obtained from a human donor in good health. The rearrangement joined TRBV7-8 to TRBJ2-7, and 11 bases in between align with TRBD1. Specimen: CD4+ T cells from blood buffy coats. The CDR3 here reads CASSPYRSPGTGGFYEQYF. The DNA reads TGTGCCAGCAGCCCTTACCGGAGTCCTGGGACAGGGGGATTTTACGAGCAGTACTTC.